The 19 T cell receptor beta chains reported below all come from one sample, sequenced in a study of T cell changes during pregnancy in multiple sclerosis. Profiling relied on immunoSEQ multiplex PCR, and the TCRdb table lists in-frame clones only, not all of them. The data show tens of thousands of clones, 90% to 95% seen once. Sequencing was performed on peripheral blood, taken before pregnancy. These receptors all stem from a female donor with multiple sclerosis, enrolled in a pregnancy study.

The CDR3 DNA sequence: TGTGCCAGCAGCTTAACAGGGCGTGAAGTCCCTGCTATGAGAATAAGCTCGGAAAAACTGTTTTTT. Protein sequence: CASSLTGREVPAMRISSEKLFF. The rearrangement joins TRBV7-6 to TRBJ1-4; perhaps TRBD1 as D (6 bases). Trimming removed 2 bases from V and 8 bases from J, with 36 bases in between. The germline gives CDR1 SGHVS, CDR2 FNYEAQ. This CDR3 is built from 22 residues.

The genes are TRBV28 and TRBJ1-2, with D uncertain. Per germline, CDR1 MDHEN and CDR2 SYDVKM. V gave up 5 bases and J gave up 4 bases, with 14 bases separating them. The length of the CDR3 is 14 residues. The CDR3 here is CASSETTIGYGYTF. Written as DNA, the CDR3 is TGTGCCAGCAGTGAGACGACAATCGGCTATGGCTACACCTTC.

The chain links TRBV7-2 to TRBJ2-7; D may be TRBD1 (6 bases). The CDR3 covers 14 residues. Germline CDR1 SGHTA, CDR2 FQGNSA. V was shortened by 4 bases and J by 2 bases, with 12 bases between the two germline ends. DNA of the CDR3: TGTGCCAGCAGCTCAAACAGGGTAGCCTACGAGCAGTACTTC. Residues: CASSSNRVAYEQYF.

The rearrangement uses TRBV6-1 and TRBJ2-7, with 9 bases identical to TRBD2. CDR1 MNHNS and CDR2 SASEGT come from the germline V gene. V trimming: 2 bases; J trimming: 2 bases; junction bases outside the gene matches: 7. The CDR3 has 16 amino acids. This CDR3 is CASSELRASGAYEQYF. The DNA for the CDR3 is TGTGCCAGCAGTGAACTGAGGGCTAGCGGGGCCTACGAGCAGTACTTC.

The J gene is TRBJ1-1, the V gene TRBV11-2; D is ambiguous. The CDR3 covers 13 residues. Germline CDR1 and CDR2: SGHAT and FQNNGV. V lost 1 base, J lost 3 bases, and 6 bases lay in between. CDR3 in amino acids: CASSLAGYTEAFF. CDR3 DNA: TGTGCCAGCAGCTTAGCCGGGTACACTGAAGCTTTCTTT.

The V gene is TRBV7-9, the J gene TRBJ2-2; 8 nucleotides agree with TRBD1. The germline gives CDR1 SEHNR, CDR2 FQNEAQ (reference sequence). CDR3 length equals 14 residues. Unmatched junction bases numbered 1, after V lost 3 bases and J lost 4 bases. The CDR3, as DNA: TGTGCCAGCAGCTTGGACAGGGTCACCGGGGAGCTGTTTTTT. Protein sequence: CASSLDRVTGELFF.

Comments on this clone: The same CDR3 can be traced to other DNA sequences in this sample. The DNA for the CDR3 is TGCGCCAGCAGCTTGGGGGGGGGCAACACTGAAGCTTTCTTT. This codes for CASSLGGGNTEAFF. The chain employs TRBV5-1 and TRBJ1-1, with D possibly TRBD1 on 6 matching bases. Germline CDR1 reads SGHRS; CDR2 reads YFSETQ. Trimming left V 0 bases short and J 2 bases short, with 8 bases between. This CDR3 has 14 amino acids.

This chain joins TRBV7-9 and TRBJ2-3, with D perhaps TRBD2 (5 bases). The CDR3 contains 14 residues. V was trimmed by 0 bases and J by 5 bases, leaving 9 bases between them. The germline CDR1 and CDR2 sequences are SEHNR and FQNEAQ (reference sequence). The CDR3 reads CASSLAGVIDTQYF. The CDR3 DNA reads as TGTGCCAGCAGCTTAGCGGGAGTTATAGATACGCAGTATTTT.

The V and J genes are TRBV29-1 and TRBJ2-1; 13 bases fit TRBD2. In germline, CDR1 is SQVTM, CDR2 ANQGSEA. This CDR3 spans 17 amino acids. The J segment lost 7 bases and the V segment lost 3 bases, leaving 12 bases of the junction unmatched. This chain's CDR3 is CSVEWGRTSGRKNEQFF. The DNA of the CDR3 is TGCAGCGTTGAGTGGGGACGGACTAGCGGGAGAAAGAATGAGCAGTTCTTC.

The J gene is TRBJ1-2, the V gene TRBV4-2; no clear D. Trimming cost V 0 bases and J 4 bases, with 15 bases left between them. Germline V gives CDR1 LGHNA, CDR2 YNFKEQ. The CDR3 contains 16 residues. The CDR3 protein is CASSQDIGRRVYGYTF. The CDR3 DNA sequence: TGTGCCAGCAGCCAAGATATAGGGAGACGGGTCTATGGCTACACCTTC.

This sequence joins TRBV7-3 and TRBJ2-3; D is perhaps TRBD2 (7 bases). V gave up 1 base and J gave up 0 bases, with 17 bases separating them. CDR3 size: 18 residues. The V gene's germline CDR1 is SGHTA and CDR2 FQGTGA. For the CDR3, the DNA is TGTGCCAGCAGCTTAAAAGGGGGGGCGACAGGTAGCACAGATACGCAGTATTTT. Translating it yields CASSLKGGATGSTDTQYF. Complete variable domain (other parts from reference TRBV7-3 and TRBJ2-3): GAGVSQTPSNKVTEKGKYVELRCDPISGHTALYWYRQSLGQGPEFLIYFQGTGAADDSGLPNDRFFAVRPEGSVSTLKIQRTERGDSAVYLCASSLKGGATGSTDTQYFGPGTRLTVL.

V is TRBV5-6 and J is TRBJ2-4; no definite D call. V dropped 0 bases and J dropped 3 bases, with 7 bases sitting between them. CDR3 length: 14 amino acids. Germline CDR1 SGHDT, CDR2 YYEEEE. CDR3 nucleotide sequence: TGTGCCAGCAGCTTGGCTAGTATCAAAAACATTCAGTACTTC. It yields the protein CASSLASIKNIQYF.

J is TRBJ1-3 and V is TRBV5-4, with 9 bases matching TRBD1. This CDR3 is built from 16 residues. Germline CDR1 and CDR2: SGHNT and YYREEE (reference sequence). Trimming at V came to 4 bases and at J to 2 bases, leaving 7 bases not matched to a gene. DNA of the CDR3: TGTGCCAGCAGCCAGGGACAGGGAAAAGCTGGAAACACCATATATTTT. Translating gives CASSQGQGKAGNTIYF.

The chain combines TRBV30 with TRBJ2-1; 9 nucleotides line up with TRBD2. CDR1 and CDR2 from the germline V gene are GTSNPN and SVGIG (reference sequence). The CDR3 is made up of 12 amino acids. V trimming: 8 bases; J trimming: 9 bases; junction bases outside the gene matches: 8. The CDR3 loop reads CARLAGAGEQFF. The CDR3 nucleotides are TGTGCCCGTTTAGCGGGAGCAGGTGAGCAGTTCTTC.

J is TRBJ2-7 and V is TRBV28, with TRBD2 matching over 11 bases. CDR3 length: 17 amino acids. CDR1 and CDR2 from the germline V gene are MDHEN and SYDVKM. With 2 bases clipped from V and 2 bases from J, the junction kept 8 bases outside the gene matches. DNA for the CDR3: TGTGCCAGCAGTTTAGAACTAGCGGGAGTAGCGGCCTACGAGCAGTACTTC. Amino acids: CASSLELAGVAAYEQYF.

The V and J genes are TRBV25-1 and TRBJ2-3, with 8 bases that match TRBD2. V lost 4 bases and J lost 0; bases outside the gene matches: 9. The CDR3 is 17 amino acids. From germline, CDR1 is MGHDK and CDR2 SYGVNS. Here the CDR3 reads CASSGSRLAFSTDTQYF. CDR3 in DNA: TGTGCCAGCAGTGGGAGCCGACTAGCGTTTAGCACAGATACGCAGTATTTT. The full variable domain, completed using reference TRBV25-1 and TRBJ2-3, is EADIYQTPRYLVIGTGKKITLECSQTMGHDKMYWYQQDPGMELHLIHYSYGVNSTEKGDLSSESTVSRIRTEHFPLTLESARPSHTSQYLCASSGSRLAFSTDTQYFGPGTRLTVL.

V is TRBV29-1 and J is TRBJ2-1; 8 bases are a match to TRBD1. The germline gives CDR1 SQVTM, CDR2 ANQGSEA. The CDR3 has 13 amino acids. With V trimmed by 0 bases and J by 9 bases, 4 bases remained unmatched. For the CDR3, the DNA is TGCAGCGTTGAAGACCGACAGGGGAGTGAGCAGTTCTTC. It encodes CSVEDRQGSEQFF.

This clone came up once. The rearrangement links TRBV6-4 to TRBJ2-2, with a tentative D call TRBD2 (6 bases). Looked up from germline, CDR1 is MRHNA and CDR2 is SNTAGT. The CDR3 extends over 14 amino acids. The V end was cut by 6 bases, the J end by 3 bases, with 11 bases between. The DNA of the CDR3 is TGTGCCAGCAGCCCGGGACTGGACACCGGGGAGCTGTTTTTT. It yields the protein CASSPGLDTGELFF.

The chain recombines TRBV7-9 with TRBJ2-1, with 12 bases that match TRBD2. The J segment lost 5 bases and the V segment lost 2 bases, leaving 1 base of the junction unmatched. The CDR3 runs to 15 residues. CDR1 SEHNR and CDR2 FQNEAQ come from the germline V gene (reference sequence). The CDR3 DNA follows: TGTGCCAGCAGCTTACTAGCGGGAGGGGACAATGAGCAGTTCTTC. It is translated as CASSLLAGGDNEQFF.